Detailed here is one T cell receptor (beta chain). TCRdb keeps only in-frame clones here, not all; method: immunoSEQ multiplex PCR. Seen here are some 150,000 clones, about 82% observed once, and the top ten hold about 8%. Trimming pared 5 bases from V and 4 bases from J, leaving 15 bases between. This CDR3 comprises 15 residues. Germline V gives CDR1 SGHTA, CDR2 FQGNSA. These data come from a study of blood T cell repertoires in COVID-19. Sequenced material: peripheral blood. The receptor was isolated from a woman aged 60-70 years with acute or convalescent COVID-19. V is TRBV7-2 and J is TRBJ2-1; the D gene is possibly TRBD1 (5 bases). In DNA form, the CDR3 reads TGTGCCAGCAGCCCGAGAAGGGGTCTTTACAATGAGCAGTTCTTC. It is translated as CASSPRRGLYNEQFF.